This T cell receptor (beta chain) was sequenced during a study of T cell responses to AZD1222 COVID-19 vaccine. Repertoires were generated with immunoSEQ multiplex PCR, while TCRdb's copy carries only in-frame clones and drops some. The data contain 93,000 or so clones, roughly 88% of them singletons. Germline V gene sequence: CDR1 MNHNY, CDR2 SVGAGI (reference sequence). V dropped 7 bases and J dropped 1 base, with 10 bases sitting between them. The CDR3 length is 13 residues. The chain recombines TRBV6-6 with TRBJ1-1, with D perhaps TRBD1 (5 bases). The TCR was taken from an adult in good health. The sequenced sample was peripheral blood, obtained on day 0 of AZD1222 vaccination. CDR3: CASTERGNTEAFF. DNA for the CDR3: TGTGCCAGCACAGAGAGGGGGAACACTGAAGCTTTCTTT.